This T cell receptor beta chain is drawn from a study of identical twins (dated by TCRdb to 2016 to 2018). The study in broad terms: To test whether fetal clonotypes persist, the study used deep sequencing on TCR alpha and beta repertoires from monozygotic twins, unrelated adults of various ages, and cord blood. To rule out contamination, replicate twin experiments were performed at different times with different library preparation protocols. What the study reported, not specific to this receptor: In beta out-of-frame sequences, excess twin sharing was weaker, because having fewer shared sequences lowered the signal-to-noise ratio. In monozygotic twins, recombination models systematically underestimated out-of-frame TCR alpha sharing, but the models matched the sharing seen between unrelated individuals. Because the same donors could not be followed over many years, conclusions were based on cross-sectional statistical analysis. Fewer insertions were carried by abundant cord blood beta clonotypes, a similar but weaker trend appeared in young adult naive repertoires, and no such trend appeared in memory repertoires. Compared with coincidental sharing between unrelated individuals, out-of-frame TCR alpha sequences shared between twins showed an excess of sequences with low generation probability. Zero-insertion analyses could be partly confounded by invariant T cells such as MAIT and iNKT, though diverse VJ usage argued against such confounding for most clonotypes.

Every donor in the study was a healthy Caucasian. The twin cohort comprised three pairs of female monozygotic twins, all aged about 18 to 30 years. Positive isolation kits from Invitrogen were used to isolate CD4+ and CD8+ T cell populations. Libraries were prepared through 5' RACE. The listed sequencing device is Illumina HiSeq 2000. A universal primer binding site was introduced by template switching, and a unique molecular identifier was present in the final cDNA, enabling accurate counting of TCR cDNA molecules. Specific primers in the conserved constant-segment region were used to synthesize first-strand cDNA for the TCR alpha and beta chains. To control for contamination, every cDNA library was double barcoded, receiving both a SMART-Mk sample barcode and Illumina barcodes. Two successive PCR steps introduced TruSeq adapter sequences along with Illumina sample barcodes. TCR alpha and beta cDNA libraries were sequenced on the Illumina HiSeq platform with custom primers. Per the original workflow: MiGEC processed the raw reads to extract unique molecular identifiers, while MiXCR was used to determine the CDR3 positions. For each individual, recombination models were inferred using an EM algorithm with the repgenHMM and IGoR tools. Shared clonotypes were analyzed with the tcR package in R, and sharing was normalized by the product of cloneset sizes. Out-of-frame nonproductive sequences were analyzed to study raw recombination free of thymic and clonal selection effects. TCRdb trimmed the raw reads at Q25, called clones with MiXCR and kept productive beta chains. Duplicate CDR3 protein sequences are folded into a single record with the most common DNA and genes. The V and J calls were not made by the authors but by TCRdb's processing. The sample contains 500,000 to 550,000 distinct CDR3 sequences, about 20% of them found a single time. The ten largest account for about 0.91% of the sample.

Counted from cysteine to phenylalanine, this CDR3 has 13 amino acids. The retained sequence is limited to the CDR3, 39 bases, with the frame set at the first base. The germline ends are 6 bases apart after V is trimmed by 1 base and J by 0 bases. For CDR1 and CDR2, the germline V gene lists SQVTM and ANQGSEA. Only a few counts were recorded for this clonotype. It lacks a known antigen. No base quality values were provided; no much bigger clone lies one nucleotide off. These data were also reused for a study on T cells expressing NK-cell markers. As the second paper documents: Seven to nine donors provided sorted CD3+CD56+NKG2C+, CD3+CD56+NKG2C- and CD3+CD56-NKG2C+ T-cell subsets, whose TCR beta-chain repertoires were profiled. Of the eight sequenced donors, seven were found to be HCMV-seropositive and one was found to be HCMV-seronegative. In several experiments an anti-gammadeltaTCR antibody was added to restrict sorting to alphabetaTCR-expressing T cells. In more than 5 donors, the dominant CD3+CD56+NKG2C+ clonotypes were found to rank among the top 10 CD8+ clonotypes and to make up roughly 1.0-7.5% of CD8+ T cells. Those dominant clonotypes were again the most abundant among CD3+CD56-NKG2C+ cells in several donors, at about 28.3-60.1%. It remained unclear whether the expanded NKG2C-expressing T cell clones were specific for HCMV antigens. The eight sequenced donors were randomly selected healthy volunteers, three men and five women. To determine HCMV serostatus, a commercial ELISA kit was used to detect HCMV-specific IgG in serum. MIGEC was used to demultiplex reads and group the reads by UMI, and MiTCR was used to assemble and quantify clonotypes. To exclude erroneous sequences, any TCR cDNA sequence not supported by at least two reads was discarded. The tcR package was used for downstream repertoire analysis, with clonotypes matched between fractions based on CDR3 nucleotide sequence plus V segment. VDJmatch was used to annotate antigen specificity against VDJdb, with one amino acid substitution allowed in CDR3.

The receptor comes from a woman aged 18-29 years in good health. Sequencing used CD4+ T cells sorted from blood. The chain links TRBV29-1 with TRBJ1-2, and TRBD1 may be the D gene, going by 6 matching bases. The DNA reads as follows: TGCAGCGTTGAAGGGACAGCTAACTATGGCTACACCTTC. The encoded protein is CSVEGTANYGYTF.